Listed below are T cell receptor beta chains from one sample, sequenced in a study of blood T cell repertoires in COVID-19. Sequenced by immunoSEQ multiplex PCR; TCRdb stores in-frame clones only, minus some. The table includes about 53,000 clones, approximately 90% detected once. Source material: peripheral blood. The receptors were gathered from a man older than 75 with acute or convalescent COVID-19. Both conserved end residues are part of each CDR3.

V	J	CDR3
TRBV28	TRBJ2-7	CASSSPGSSSYEQYF
TRBV6-2/TRBV6-3	TRBJ1-3	CASSPRGRGNTIYF
TRBV7-7	TRBJ2-5	CASTNSGVGETQYF
TRBV5-1	TRBJ2-2	CASSLRGGSNTGELFF
TRBV7-2	TRBJ2-3	CASSLSLPLGDTQYF
TRBV27	TRBJ2-1	CASSLSLAGGNEQFF
TRBV14	TRBJ2-5	CASSQDTVRGTQYF
TRBV11-2	TRBJ2-7	CASSRLRGQGGYEQYF
TRBV7-9	TRBJ1-2	CASSAFKTGGKKVGYGYTF
TRBV7-9	TRBJ1-4	CASSPGTSPGEKLFF
TRBV7-8	TRBJ2-3	CAASRTLLAGGRTQYF
TRBV6-5	TRBJ1-2	CASSLSGTGKNYGYTF
TRBV2	TRBJ2-7	CASSLRDRGSYEQYF
TRBV6-5	TRBJ1-2	CASSYSDRGNYGYTF
TRBV6-6	TRBJ1-5	CASRGGQPQHF
TRBV6-2/TRBV6-3	TRBJ1-1	CASSLGHANTEAFF
TRBV21-1	TRBJ2-1	CASSPRGKCQFF
TRBV18	TRBJ1-6	CASSPLTGGNSPLHF
TRBV10-1	TRBJ1-5	CASSQGAAGQPQHF
TRBV6-5	TRBJ1-2	CASSWGVGNYGYTF
TRBV5-1	TRBJ2-7	CASSLPRQSYEQYF
TRBV18	TRBJ2-5	CASSHGQLTYQETQYF
TRBV11-2	TRBJ1-2	CASSLAYTGASYTF
TRBV11-1	TRBJ2-5	CASSLTSGVPGETQYF
TRBV12-3/TRBV12-4	TRBJ1-1	CASRSLRDEAFF
TRBV6-6	TRBJ2-5	CASSYAGGRETQYF
TRBV27	TRBJ2-3	CAAGSPFFAGVGTDTQYF
TRBV7-3	TRBJ2-3	CASSLSFSADTQYF
TRBV6-5	TRBJ1-3	CASSTDRGGNTIYF
TRBV19	TRBJ1-2	CASSDWSLPAGYTF
TRBV3-1/TRBV3-2	TRBJ1-1	CASSQGILRFEAFF
TRBV14	TRBJ1-2	CASSHTLGQLSTYGYTF
TRBV9	TRBJ2-2	CASRFGVTGELFF
TRBV30	TRBJ1-2	CARLQGAPYGYTF
TRBV9	TRBJ1-2	CASSTTVGGAYGYTF
TRBV12-2	TRBJ1-1	CASLLGARGNTEAFF
TRBV3-1/TRBV3-2	TRBJ1-1	CASSQAGGPGPEAFF
TRBV6-6	TRBJ2-1	CASSYVADEQFF
TRBV5-6	TRBJ1-2	CASSLGRRDGYTF
TRBV7-9	TRBJ1-1	CASRSTGGSGTEAFF
TRBV5-1	TRBJ2-1	CASSLVTSSYNEQFF
TRBV29-1	TRBJ1-3	CSVEDQWRNTIYF
TRBV5-1	TRBJ1-6	CASGQGNSPLHF
TRBV7-2	TRBJ2-3	CASSLVSLRETQYF
TRBV6-1	TRBJ1-6	CASSDNTGGGISPLHF
TRBV18	TRBJ2-7	CASSPPSGGSYEQYF
TRBV6-5	TRBJ2-7	CASSSSTGTEEQYF
TRBV30	TRBJ1-2	CAWSVSRSYGYTF
TRBV19	TRBJ1-2	CASSNGAGGMYGYTF
TRBV2	TRBJ2-7	CASSDDRDRGLEQYF
TRBV19	TRBJ1-1	CASSLRSELRAEAFF
TRBV10-1	TRBJ1-5	CASSVNRQGVYNQPQHF
TRBV6-6	TRBJ1-6	CASSPHLTGGPWNSPLHF
TRBV7-9	TRBJ1-2	CASSFGGANYGYTF